The present entry profiles one T cell receptor beta chain with its context. Profiled with immunoSEQ multiplex PCR; TCRdb holds only in-frame clones, not every one. Here the sample spans approximately 110,000 clones, 90% to 95% being singletons. The sample originates from a study of T cell changes during pregnancy in multiple sclerosis. CDR3 length: 14 amino acids. The V and J ends lost 3 bases and 8 bases, in that order; junction bases with no gene match: 7. Germline assignment: CDR1 SGHVS and CDR2 FQNEAQ. The chain joins TRBV7-8 to TRBJ1-5; TRBD1 matches at 7 bases. The sample in question was peripheral blood, obtained in the third trimester of pregnancy. The receptor comes from a female donor with multiple sclerosis, enrolled in a pregnancy study. The CDR3: CASSFTGVGEPQHF. Written as DNA, the CDR3 is TGTGCCAGCAGCTTTACAGGGGTGGGAGAGCCCCAGCATTTT. Full variable domain (remainder filled in from reference TRBV7-8 and TRBJ1-5): GAGVSQSPRYKVAKRGQDVALRCDPISGHVSLFWYQQALGQGPEFLTYFQNEAQLDKSGLPSDRFFAERPEGSVSTLKIQRTQQEDSAVYLCASSFTGVGEPQHFGDGTRLSIL.